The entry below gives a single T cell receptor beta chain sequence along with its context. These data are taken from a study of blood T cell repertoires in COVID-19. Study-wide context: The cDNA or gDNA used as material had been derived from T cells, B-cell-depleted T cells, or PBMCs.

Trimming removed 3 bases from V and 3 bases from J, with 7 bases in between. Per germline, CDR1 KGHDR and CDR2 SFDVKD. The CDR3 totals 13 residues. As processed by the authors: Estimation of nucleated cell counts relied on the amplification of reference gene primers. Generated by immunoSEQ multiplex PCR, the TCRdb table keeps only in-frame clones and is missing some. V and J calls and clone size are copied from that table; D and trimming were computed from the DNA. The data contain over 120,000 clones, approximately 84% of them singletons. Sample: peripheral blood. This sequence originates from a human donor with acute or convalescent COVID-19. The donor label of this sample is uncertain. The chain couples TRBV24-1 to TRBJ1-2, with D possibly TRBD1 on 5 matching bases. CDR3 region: CATSDETDYGYTF. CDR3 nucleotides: TGTGCCACCAGTGATGAGACAGACTATGGCTACACCTTC.